This T cell receptor beta chain was sequenced for a study of OX40 agonist ivuxolimab in advanced cancers. The V gene lost 0 bases and the J gene lost 3 bases, with 12 bases spanning the gap. From germline, CDR1 is SGDLS and CDR2 YYNGEE. This CDR3 comprises 15 residues. This clone has just one count. Measured with immunoSEQ multiplex PCR; TCRdb has only the in-frame clones, and not every one. The sample shows 7,000 to 9,500 clones, about nine tenths of them seen only once. V gene TRBV9 combines with J gene TRBJ1-2, with TRBD1 as a possible D gene (5 bases). The sequencing here drew on CD4+ or CD8+ T cells sorted from blood, taken in a trial of the OX40 agonist ivuxolimab. The sequence was collected from an adult with an advanced solid tumor such as melanoma, head and neck, liver or kidney cancer. In nucleotides, the CDR3 is TGTGCCAGCAGCGTAGAACTCGGGGGGGACTATGGCTACACCTTC. Translated, it gives CASSVELGGDYGYTF.